A selection of T cell receptor beta chains follows, all from one sample in a study of blood T cell repertoires in COVID-19. Profiling relied on immunoSEQ multiplex PCR, and the TCRdb table lists in-frame clones only, not all of them. This sample yields some 400,000 clones, of which approximately 92% are seen a single time; roughly 1.1% belongs to the top ten. The sequenced sample was PBMCs or T cells enriched from blood (not recorded which). These receptors were taken from a man in his thirties or forties who had recovered from COVID-19. Each CDR3 is given with its conserved first and last residue. A D gene is named only where the DNA matches it firmly. A row's size may be missing; if present it is once, few, many or a size class.

clone size	J gene	V gene	D gene	CDR3 DNA	CDR3 protein
-	TRBJ1-2	TRBV28	-	TGTGCCAGCAGTTTGGCTCGGGTACATGGCTACACCTTC	CASSLARVHGYTF
-	TRBJ2-3	TRBV6-1	TRBD2	TGTGCCAGCAGTGAGTGGCCTAGCGGGAGTTTAACAGATACGCAGTATTTT	CASSEWPSGSLTDTQYF
-	TRBJ2-2	TRBV10-3	TRBD1	TGTGCCGGCGGACAGGACCGACTGAACACCGGGGAGCTGTTTTTT	CAGGQDRLNTGELFF
once	TRBJ1-5	TRBV19	TRBD1	TGTGCCAGTAGTCTGACAGGGGGCAATCAGCCCCAGCATTTT	CASSLTGGNQPQHF
-	TRBJ1-1	TRBV18	TRBD1	TGTGCCAGCTCACCACCGGGACAGTTAACCACTGAAGCTTTCTTT	CASSPPGQLTTEAFF
-	TRBJ1-6	TRBV5-1	-	TGCGCCAGCAGCAACCTCGCGGCAGGGGATTCACCCCTCCACTTT	CASSNLAAGDSPLHF
-	TRBJ2-1	TRBV27	TRBD2	TGTGCCAGCAGTTTCTTCGCGGGAGTTCACAATGAGCAGTTCTTC	CASSFFAGVHNEQFF
few	TRBJ1-1	TRBV10-3	-	TGTGCCATCAGGATTCAGGGGATGAACACTGAAGCTTTCTTT	CAIRIQGMNTEAFF
-	TRBJ2-1	TRBV24-1	TRBD2	TGTGCCACCAGCATTGCGGGAGGCTCCTACAATGAGCAGTTCTTC	CATSIAGGSYNEQFF
once	TRBJ2-7	TRBV27	TRBD2	TGTGCCAGCAGCCTCTCCGGGACTACCCCCTACGAGCAGTACTTC	CASSLSGTTPYEQYF
-	TRBJ2-7	TRBV5-1	TRBD1	TGCGCCAGCAGCCTGTCCCGGGACAGTTACGAGCAGTACTTC	CASSLSRDSYEQYF
-	TRBJ1-2	TRBV6-1	-	TGTGCCAGCAGTGAAGAGAGGACACTTGGTGGCTACACCTTC	CASSEERTLGGYTF
-	TRBJ2-7	TRBV3-1/TRBV3-2	TRBD1	TGTGCCAGCAGCCAAAGGGACAGCTGGTACTTC	CASSQRDSWYF
-	TRBJ2-7	TRBV6-5	TRBD1	TGTGCCAGCAGTAAAACAGGGGTCATCTCCTACGAGCAGTACTTC	CASSKTGVISYEQYF
once	TRBJ2-3	TRBV9	-	TGTGCCAGCAGCCCCCCTAGCGACCCATCACAGGATACGCAGTATTTT	CASSPPSDPSQDTQYF
-	TRBJ2-7	TRBV9	-	TGTGCCAGCAGCGTAGGGGGGCCACCAGGCGAGCAGTACTTC	CASSVGGPPGEQYF
-	TRBJ1-2	TRBV5-4	TRBD1	TGTGCCAGCAGCAACCTGGTCGGGACAGGGGGCGGCTACACCTTC	CASSNLVGTGGGYTF
-	TRBJ2-3	TRBV3-1/TRBV3-2	TRBD2	TGTGCCAGCAGCCGGTTTCTAGCGGGAGGTGCGGATACGCAGTATTTT	CASSRFLAGGADTQYF
-	TRBJ1-1	TRBV29-1	-	TGCAGCGCCCCCCAGGGCACTGAAGCTTTCTTT	CSAPQGTEAFF
-	TRBJ1-1	TRBV18	-	TGTGCCAGCTCACCCCCGGGCAACGGGGGCACTGAAGCTTTCTTT	CASSPPGNGGTEAFF
-	TRBJ1-3	TRBV3-1/TRBV3-2	TRBD1	TGTGCCAGCAGCCGGGACAGGGCTGGAAACACCATATATTTT	CASSRDRAGNTIYF
once	TRBJ2-7	TRBV2	-	TGTGCCAGCAGGGGCGGGTACTCCTACGAGCAGTACTTC	CASRGGYSYEQYF
-	TRBJ1-6	TRBV30	-	TGTGCCTGGGAGGTCGCCCGCGGATCACCCCTCCACTTT	CAWEVARGSPLHF
-	TRBJ2-7	TRBV18	TRBD2	TGTGCCAGCTCACCCTACGGACTAGCGGACCTCTCCTACGAGCAGTACTTC	CASSPYGLADLSYEQYF
-	TRBJ1-5	TRBV2	-	TGTGCCAGCAGTCAACAGTTTCGGAATCAGCCCCAGCATTTT	CASSQQFRNQPQHF
-	TRBJ2-7	TRBV20-1	-	TGCAGTGCTAGTCCCTATCTGGAGGTCAGCTACGAGCAGTACTTC	CSASPYLEVSYEQYF
-	TRBJ1-2	TRBV5-1	-	TGCGCCAGCAGCCACCCTCTAACAGGGAAAGATGGCTACACCTTC	CASSHPLTGKDGYTF
-	TRBJ2-7	TRBV10-3	TRBD1	TGTGCCATCAGGCCCGGGACAGGGACCTCCTACGAGCAGTACTTC	CAIRPGTGTSYEQYF
-	TRBJ2-7	TRBV2	-	TGTGCCAGCAGTGAATTTCGCGGGCCTGCTTCCTACGAGCAGTACTTC	CASSEFRGPASYEQYF
-	TRBJ2-1	TRBV20-1	TRBD2	TGCAGTGCTAGTACTAGCGGGAGGCGGAATGAGCAGTTCTTC	CSASTSGRRNEQFF
-	TRBJ2-5	TRBV5-1	TRBD1	TGCGCCAGCAGCTTGGTTGCCAGGGGGCGGGAGACCCAGTACTTC	CASSLVARGRETQYF
-	TRBJ2-2	TRBV9	-	TGTGCCAGCAGCGTAGAGTATCAGGTCAAGACCGGGGAGCTGTTTTTT	CASSVEYQVKTGELFF
-	TRBJ1-2	TRBV2	-	TGTGCCAGCAGACCAGGGAGGGTTGCTAACTATGGCTACACCTTC	CASRPGRVANYGYTF
-	TRBJ2-5	TRBV5-6	TRBD1	TGTGCCAGCAGCATTGACAGGGGCCCAGGGGAGACCCAGTACTTC	CASSIDRGPGETQYF
-	TRBJ1-3	TRBV18	-	TGTGCCAGCTCCGGGGGCTCTGGAAACACCATATATTTT	CASSGGSGNTIYF
-	TRBJ2-1	TRBV12-3/TRBV12-4	-	TGTGCCAGCAGTTTTGAGCTCTACAATGAGCAGTTCTTC	CASSFELYNEQFF
-	TRBJ1-1	TRBV3-1/TRBV3-2	-	TGTGCCAGCAGCCCCAACAGGGCTGGCACTGAAGCTTTCTTT	CASSPNRAGTEAFF
-	TRBJ1-2	TRBV28	-	TGTGCCAGCAGCCTACCAACAGGGTTCTATGGCTACACCTTC	CASSLPTGFYGYTF
-	TRBJ2-5	TRBV5-1	TRBD2	TGCGCCAGCAGCTTGACTAGCGGGGGAACTAAGGTGTTGGAGACCCAGTACTTC	CASSLTSGGTKVLETQYF
-	TRBJ1-5	TRBV4-1	TRBD1	TGCGCCAGCAGCCACGCCGGGACAGGGACTATTCGGCCCCAGCATTTT	CASSHAGTGTIRPQHF
-	TRBJ1-1	TRBV7-2	TRBD1	TGTGCCAGCAGCCTGACCGGGACAGAGAACACTGAAGCTTTCTTT	CASSLTGTENTEAFF
-	TRBJ2-7	TRBV6-5	-	TGTGCCAGCAGGAGGAACGGCCTCTACGAGCAGTACTTC	CASRRNGLYEQYF
-	TRBJ1-4	TRBV10-3	-	TGTGCCATCAGTGGGACAGCAACTAATGAAAAACTGTTTTTT	CAISGTATNEKLFF
once	TRBJ2-7	TRBV28	TRBD2	TGTGCCAGCAGTTTCGTCGGGACTAGCGGGGCCTACGAGCAGTACTTC	CASSFVGTSGAYEQYF
-	TRBJ2-5	TRBV11-2	TRBD2	TGTGCCAGCAGCACCCCCACTAGCGGGAAAGAGACCCAGTACTTC	CASSTPTSGKETQYF
-	TRBJ1-1	TRBV11-2	TRBD1	TGTGCCAGCAGCTCGACAACAGGGGTCACTGAAGCTTTCTTT	CASSSTTGVTEAFF
-	TRBJ2-7	TRBV28	-	TGTGCCAGCAGTTTTTACAGGGGAGGCTACGAGCAGTACTTC	CASSFYRGGYEQYF
-	TRBJ2-2	TRBV7-9	-	TGTGCCAGCAGCTTTAGGAGTGGGGAGCTGTTTTTT	CASSFRSGELFF